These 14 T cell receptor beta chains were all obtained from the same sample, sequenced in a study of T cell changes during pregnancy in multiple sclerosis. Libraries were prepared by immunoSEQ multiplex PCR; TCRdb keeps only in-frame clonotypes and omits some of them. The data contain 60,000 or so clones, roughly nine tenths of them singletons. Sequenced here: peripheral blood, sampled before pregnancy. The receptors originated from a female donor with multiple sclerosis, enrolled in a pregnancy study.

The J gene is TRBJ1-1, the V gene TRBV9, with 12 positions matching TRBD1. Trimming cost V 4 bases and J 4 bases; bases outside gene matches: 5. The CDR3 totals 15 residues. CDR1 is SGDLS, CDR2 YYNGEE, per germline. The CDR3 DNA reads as TGTGCCAGCAGCAGAGGGACAGGGGGCGGCACTGAAGCTTTCTTT. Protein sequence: CASSRGTGGGTEAFF.

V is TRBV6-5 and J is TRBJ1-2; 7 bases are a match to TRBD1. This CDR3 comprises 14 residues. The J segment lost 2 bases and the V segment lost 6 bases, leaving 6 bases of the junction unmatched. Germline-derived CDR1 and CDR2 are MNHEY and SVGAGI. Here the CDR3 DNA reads TGTGCCAGCAGCGCCCTGGACAGGAACTATGGCTACACCTTC. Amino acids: CASSALDRNYGYTF.

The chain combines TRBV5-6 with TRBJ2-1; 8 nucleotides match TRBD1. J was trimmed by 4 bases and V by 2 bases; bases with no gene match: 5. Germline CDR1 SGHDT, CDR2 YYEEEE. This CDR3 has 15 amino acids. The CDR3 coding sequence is TGTGCCAGCAGCTTCTCCGGGACAGGTTACAATGAGCAGTTCTTC. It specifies CASSFSGTGYNEQFF.

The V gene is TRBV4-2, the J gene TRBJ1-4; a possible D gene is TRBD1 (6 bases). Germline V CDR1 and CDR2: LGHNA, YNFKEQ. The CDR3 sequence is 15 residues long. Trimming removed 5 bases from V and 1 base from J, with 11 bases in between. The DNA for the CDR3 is TGTGCCAGCAGCACCTCACAGGGAACTAATGAAAAACTGTTTTTT. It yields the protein CASSTSQGTNEKLFF.

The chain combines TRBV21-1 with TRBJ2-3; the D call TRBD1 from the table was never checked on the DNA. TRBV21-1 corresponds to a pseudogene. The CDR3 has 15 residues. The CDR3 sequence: CASSKERTNRDTQYF. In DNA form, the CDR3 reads TGTGCCAGCAGCAAAGAGAGGACAAATAGAGATACGCAGTATTTT.

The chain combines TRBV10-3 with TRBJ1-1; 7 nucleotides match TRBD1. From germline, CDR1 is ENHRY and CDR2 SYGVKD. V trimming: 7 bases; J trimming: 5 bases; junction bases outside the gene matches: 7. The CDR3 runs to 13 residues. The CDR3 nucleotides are TGTGCCATCACGACAGGGCGGAGGACTGAAGCTTTCTTT. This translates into CAITTGRRTEAFF.

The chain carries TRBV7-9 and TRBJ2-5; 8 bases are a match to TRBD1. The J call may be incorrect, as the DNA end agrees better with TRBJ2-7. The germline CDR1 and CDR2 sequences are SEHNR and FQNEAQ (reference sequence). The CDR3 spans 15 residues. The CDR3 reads CASSSRTGTFYEQYF. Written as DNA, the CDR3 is TGTGCCAGCAGCTCCCGGACAGGGACATTCTACGAGCAGTACTTC.

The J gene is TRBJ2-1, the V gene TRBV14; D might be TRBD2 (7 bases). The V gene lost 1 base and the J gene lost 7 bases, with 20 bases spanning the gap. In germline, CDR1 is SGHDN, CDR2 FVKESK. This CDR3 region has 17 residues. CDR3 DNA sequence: TGTGCCAGCAGCCAAGCTGGGGCGGGGGCAGCAGGGAATGAGCAGTTCTTC. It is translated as CASSQAGAGAAGNEQFF. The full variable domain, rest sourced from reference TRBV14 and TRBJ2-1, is EAGVTQFPSHSVIEKGQTVTLRCDPISGHDNLYWYRRVMGKEIKFLLHFVKESKQDESGMPNNRFLAERTGGTYSTLKVQPAELEDSGVYFCASSQAGAGAAGNEQFFGPGTRLTVL.

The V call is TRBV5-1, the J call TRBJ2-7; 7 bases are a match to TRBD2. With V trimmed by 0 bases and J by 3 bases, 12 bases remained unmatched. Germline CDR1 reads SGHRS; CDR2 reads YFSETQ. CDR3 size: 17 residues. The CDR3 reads CASSLDGVGGMIYEQYF. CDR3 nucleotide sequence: TGCGCCAGCAGCTTGGATGGTGTGGGAGGGATGATCTACGAGCAGTACTTC.

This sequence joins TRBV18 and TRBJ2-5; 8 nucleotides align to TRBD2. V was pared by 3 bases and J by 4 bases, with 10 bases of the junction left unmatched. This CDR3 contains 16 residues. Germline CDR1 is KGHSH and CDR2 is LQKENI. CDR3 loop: CASSPFNGGAGETQYF. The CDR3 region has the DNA TGTGCCAGCTCACCGTTTAACGGGGGGGCCGGAGAGACCCAGTACTTC.

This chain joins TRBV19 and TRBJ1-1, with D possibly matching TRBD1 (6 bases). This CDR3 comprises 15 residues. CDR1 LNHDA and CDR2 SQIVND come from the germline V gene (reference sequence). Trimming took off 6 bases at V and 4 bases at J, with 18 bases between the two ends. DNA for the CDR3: TGTGCCAGTAGCGAGGACACAGGGAAAGGCACTGAAGCTTTCTTT. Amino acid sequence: CASSEDTGKGTEAFF. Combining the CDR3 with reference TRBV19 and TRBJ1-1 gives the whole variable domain DGGITQSPKYLFRKEGQNVTLSCEQNLNHDAMYWYRQDPGQGLRLIYYSQIVNDFQKGDIAEGYSVSREKKESFPLTVTSAQKNPTAFYLCASSEDTGKGTEAFFGQGTRLTVV.

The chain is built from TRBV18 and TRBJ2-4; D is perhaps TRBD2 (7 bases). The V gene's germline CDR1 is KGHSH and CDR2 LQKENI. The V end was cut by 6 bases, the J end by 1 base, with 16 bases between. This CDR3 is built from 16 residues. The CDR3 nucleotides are TGTGCCAGCTCCCCAGTTGGGGGGGCCGCCAAAAACATTCAGTACTTC. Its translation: CASSPVGGAAKNIQYF.

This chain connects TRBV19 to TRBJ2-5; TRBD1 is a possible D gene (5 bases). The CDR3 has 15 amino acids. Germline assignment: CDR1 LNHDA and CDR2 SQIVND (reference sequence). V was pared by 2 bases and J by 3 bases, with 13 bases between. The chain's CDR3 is CASSIIGARKETQYF. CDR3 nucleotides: TGTGCCAGTAGTATAATTGGGGCGCGAAAAGAGACCCAGTACTTC.

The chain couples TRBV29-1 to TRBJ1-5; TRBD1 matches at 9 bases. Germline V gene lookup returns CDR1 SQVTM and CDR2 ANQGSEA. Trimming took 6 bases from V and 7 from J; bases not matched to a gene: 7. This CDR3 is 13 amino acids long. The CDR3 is CSVQTGGDQPQHF. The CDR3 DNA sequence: TGCAGCGTCCAGACAGGGGGAGACCAGCCCCAGCATTTT.